These T cell receptor beta chains were read from a single sample in a study of beta chain features in type 1 diabetes. Here immunoSEQ multiplex PCR was the method, and the copy in TCRdb shows in-frame clones only, minus some. The data contain approximately 360,000 clones, roughly 13% of them singletons. Sequencing was carried out using naive CD4+ T cells from blood. The receptor set was obtained from a woman younger than 30 with type 1 diabetes. Each CDR3 is given with its conserved first and last residue. Fields, in order: clone size, V gene, D gene, J gene, CDR3 protein, CDR3 DNA. A D gene is named only where the DNA matches it firmly. Where a row states a size, it is once, few, many or the class of an expanded clone; other rows omit it.

abundance: few; v_gene: TRBV4-1; d_gene: -; j_gene: TRBJ1-1; CDR3aa: CASSPMVGHGAFF; CDR3nt: TGCGCCAGCAGCCCCATGGTGGGACATGGAGCTTTCTTT
abundance: few; v_gene: TRBV9; d_gene: TRBD2; j_gene: TRBJ2-1; CDR3aa: CASSDRTSGRRNEQFF; CDR3nt: TGTGCCAGCAGCGATCGGACTAGCGGGCGGCGCAATGAGCAGTTCTTC
abundance: few; v_gene: TRBV6-1; d_gene: TRBD1; j_gene: TRBJ1-1; CDR3aa: CASSGGQGQLNTEAFF; CDR3nt: TGTGCCAGCAGTGGGGGACAGGGGCAACTGAACACTGAAGCTTTCTTT
abundance: few; v_gene: TRBV7-2; d_gene: TRBD1; j_gene: TRBJ1-1; CDR3aa: CASSFTGGVGTEAFF; CDR3nt: TGTGCCAGCAGCTTCACAGGGGGGGTGGGCACTGAAGCTTTCTTT
abundance: -; v_gene: TRBV7-2; d_gene: -; j_gene: TRBJ1-2; CDR3aa: CASSGYGGHTF; CDR3nt: TGTGCCAGCAGCGGATATGGAGGGCACACCTTC
abundance: -; v_gene: TRBV18; d_gene: TRBD1; j_gene: TRBJ2-5; CDR3aa: CASSRQGLRETQYF; CDR3nt: TGTGCCAGCTCACGACAGGGGTTGAGGGAGACCCAGTACTTC
abundance: -; v_gene: TRBV11-2; d_gene: TRBD2; j_gene: TRBJ2-7; CDR3aa: CASSLGPGGGSEQYF; CDR3nt: TGTGCCAGCAGCTTAGGACCGGGCGGGGGGTCCGAGCAGTACTTC
abundance: few; v_gene: TRBV5-6; d_gene: TRBD2; j_gene: TRBJ2-3; CDR3aa: CASSLVASGRDTQYF; CDR3nt: TGTGCCAGCAGCTTGGTTGCTAGCGGGAGAGATACGCAGTATTTT
abundance: few; v_gene: TRBV9; d_gene: TRBD1; j_gene: TRBJ1-1; CDR3aa: CASSVAGTGDGFF; CDR3nt: TGTGCCAGCAGCGTAGCCGGGACAGGGGATGGTTTCTTT
abundance: -; v_gene: TRBV14; d_gene: TRBD2; j_gene: TRBJ2-7; CDR3aa: CASSQVGGGTYEQYF; CDR3nt: TGTGCCAGCAGCCAAGTCGGCGGGGGGACCTACGAGCAGTACTTC
abundance: -; v_gene: TRBV19; d_gene: TRBD1; j_gene: TRBJ1-1; CDR3aa: CASSPGGLNTEAFF; CDR3nt: TGTGCCAGTAGCCCAGGGGGATTGAACACTGAAGCTTTCTTT
abundance: -; v_gene: TRBV30; d_gene: -; j_gene: TRBJ1-4; CDR3aa: CAWNSGITNEKLFF; CDR3nt: TGTGCCTGGAATTCGGGTATCACTAATGAAAAACTGTTTTTT
abundance: few; v_gene: TRBV5-1; d_gene: TRBD1; j_gene: TRBJ2-2; CDR3aa: CASSRQGATGELFF; CDR3nt: TGCGCCAGCAGTCGACAGGGGGCCACCGGGGAGCTGTTTTTT
abundance: -; v_gene: TRBV5-6; d_gene: -; j_gene: TRBJ2-7; CDR3aa: CASSLSGGVQYF; CDR3nt: TGTGCCAGCAGCCTGTCAGGAGGTGTGCAGTACTTC
abundance: -; v_gene: TRBV7-9; d_gene: -; j_gene: TRBJ2-7; CDR3aa: CASSLGEWRYEQYF; CDR3nt: TGTGCCAGCAGCTTAGGGGAGTGGAGGTACGAGCAGTACTTC
abundance: -; v_gene: TRBV5-1; d_gene: -; j_gene: TRBJ1-3; CDR3aa: CASSLDPGASGNTIYF; CDR3nt: TGCGCCAGCAGCTTAGACCCAGGGGCCTCTGGAAACACCATATATTTT
abundance: -; v_gene: TRBV5-1; d_gene: TRBD1; j_gene: TRBJ2-4; CDR3aa: CASSLGGTVPGIQYF; CDR3nt: TGCGCCAGCAGCTTGGGGGGGACAGTTCCAGGGATTCAGTACTTC
abundance: few; v_gene: TRBV7-9; d_gene: -; j_gene: TRBJ2-5; CDR3aa: CASSLATLTQETQYF; CDR3nt: TGTGCCAGCAGCTTAGCCACCCTAACCCAAGAGACCCAGTACTTC
abundance: -; v_gene: TRBV5-6; d_gene: -; j_gene: TRBJ1-2; CDR3aa: CASRPVSVGALEGGYTF; CDR3nt: TGTGCCAGCAGACCCGTTTCAGTGGGAGCCCTGGAGGGTGGCTACACCTTC
abundance: few; v_gene: TRBV5-1; d_gene: -; j_gene: TRBJ1-2; CDR3aa: CASSSGDGDYGYTF; CDR3nt: TGCGCCAGCAGCTCGGGGGACGGTGACTATGGCTACACCTTC
abundance: -; v_gene: TRBV30; d_gene: TRBD2; j_gene: TRBJ2-7; CDR3aa: CAWSGTSGIGYEQYF; CDR3nt: TGTGCCTGGAGTGGGACTAGCGGGATTGGGTACGAGCAGTACTTC
abundance: few; v_gene: TRBV9; d_gene: -; j_gene: TRBJ2-1; CDR3aa: CASSNAGYNEQFF; CDR3nt: TGTGCCAGCAGCAACGCCGGGTACAATGAGCAGTTCTTC
abundance: -; v_gene: TRBV7-2; d_gene: -; j_gene: TRBJ2-5; CDR3aa: CASSPPAGRGETQYF; CDR3nt: TGTGCCAGCAGCCCGCCGGCGGGGCGCGGTGAGACCCAGTACTTC
abundance: -; v_gene: TRBV5-1; d_gene: -; j_gene: TRBJ1-2; CDR3aa: CASSLMGPNGYTF; CDR3nt: TGCGCCAGCAGCTTGATGGGGCCTAATGGCTACACCTTC
abundance: -; v_gene: TRBV14; d_gene: TRBD1; j_gene: TRBJ2-5; CDR3aa: CASSRDRQETQYF; CDR3nt: TGTGCCAGCAGCCGGGACAGGCAAGAGACCCAGTACTTC
abundance: few; v_gene: TRBV19; d_gene: -; j_gene: TRBJ2-3; CDR3aa: CASSTRRGGEATDTQYF; CDR3nt: TGTGCCAGTAGTACCCGACGCGGGGGCGAAGCGACAGATACGCAGTATTTT
abundance: few; v_gene: TRBV28; d_gene: -; j_gene: TRBJ2-3; CDR3aa: CASSLEGTDTQYF; CDR3nt: TGTGCCAGCAGTTTAGAGGGCACAGATACGCAGTATTTT
abundance: few; v_gene: TRBV30; d_gene: TRBD1; j_gene: TRBJ1-1; CDR3aa: CAWSHMDRANTEAFF; CDR3nt: TGTGCCTGGAGTCACATGGACAGGGCGAACACTGAAGCTTTCTTT
abundance: few; v_gene: TRBV5-1; d_gene: TRBD2; j_gene: TRBJ2-5; CDR3aa: CASSLSGLAVSETQYF; CDR3nt: TGCGCCAGCAGCCTCTCGGGACTAGCTGTTTCAGAGACCCAGTACTTC
abundance: -; v_gene: TRBV4-3; d_gene: -; j_gene: TRBJ2-7; CDR3aa: CASSQDRETRQYF; CDR3nt: TGCGCCAGCAGCCAAGACAGGGAAACAAGGCAGTACTTC
abundance: -; v_gene: TRBV10-3; d_gene: -; j_gene: TRBJ2-5; CDR3aa: CAISGTGQETQYF; CDR3nt: TGTGCCATCAGTGGGACGGGACAAGAGACCCAGTACTTC
abundance: few; v_gene: TRBV2; d_gene: TRBD1; j_gene: TRBJ1-1; CDR3aa: CASSELGQGGTEAFF; CDR3nt: TGTGCCAGCAGTGAGCTGGGACAGGGGGGAACTGAAGCTTTCTTT
abundance: -; v_gene: TRBV5-4; d_gene: -; j_gene: TRBJ1-1; CDR3aa: CASSFEWGGTEAFF; CDR3nt: TGTGCCAGCAGCTTTGAATGGGGGGGGACTGAAGCTTTCTTT
abundance: few; v_gene: TRBV18; d_gene: TRBD1; j_gene: TRBJ2-6; CDR3aa: CASSPRQGSGANVLTF; CDR3nt: TGTGCCAGCTCACCACGACAGGGCTCTGGGGCCAACGTCCTGACTTTC
abundance: few; v_gene: TRBV4-3; d_gene: TRBD1; j_gene: TRBJ2-7; CDR3aa: CASSRVTGTESYEQYF; CDR3nt: TGCGCCAGCAGCCGCGTAACCGGGACAGAGTCCTACGAGCAGTACTTC
abundance: -; v_gene: TRBV4-3; d_gene: -; j_gene: TRBJ2-2; CDR3aa: CASSQVGGADTGELFF; CDR3nt: TGCGCCAGCAGCCAAGTTGGAGGGGCGGACACCGGGGAGCTGTTTTTT
abundance: -; v_gene: TRBV4-3; d_gene: -; j_gene: TRBJ2-7; CDR3aa: CASSQGGVEQYF; CDR3nt: TGCGCCAGCAGCCAAGGTGGAGTAGAGCAGTACTTC
abundance: -; v_gene: TRBV9; d_gene: TRBD1; j_gene: TRBJ2-1; CDR3aa: CASSRTGRSSYNEQFF; CDR3nt: TGTGCCAGCAGCCGGACAGGAAGGAGCTCCTACAATGAGCAGTTCTTC
abundance: -; v_gene: TRBV28; d_gene: -; j_gene: TRBJ2-1; CDR3aa: CASHALDKVARSEQFF; CDR3nt: TGTGCCAGCCACGCTCTGGACAAGGTGGCGCGGAGTGAGCAGTTCTTC
abundance: -; v_gene: TRBV18; d_gene: TRBD2; j_gene: TRBJ2-5; CDR3aa: CASSATSGVETQYF; CDR3nt: TGTGCCAGCTCCGCCACTAGCGGAGTAGAGACCCAGTACTTC
abundance: -; v_gene: TRBV7-3; d_gene: -; j_gene: TRBJ2-1; CDR3aa: CASSLSGHSGDEQFF; CDR3nt: TGTGCCAGCAGCTTATCCGGACACTCAGGGGATGAGCAGTTCTTC
abundance: -; v_gene: TRBV27; d_gene: TRBD1; j_gene: TRBJ1-1; CDR3aa: CASSTMGQGHEAFF; CDR3nt: TGTGCCAGCAGTACAATGGGACAGGGGCATGAAGCTTTCTTT
abundance: -; v_gene: TRBV4-3; d_gene: -; j_gene: TRBJ1-1; CDR3aa: CASSQVSGNTEAFF; CDR3nt: TGCGCCAGCAGCCAAGTGTCAGGTAACACTGAAGCTTTCTTT
abundance: -; v_gene: TRBV30; d_gene: TRBD2; j_gene: TRBJ2-1; CDR3aa: CAWRTSGRRLNEQFF; CDR3nt: TGTGCCTGGCGGACTAGCGGGAGGCGGCTTAATGAGCAGTTCTTC
abundance: few; v_gene: TRBV9; d_gene: TRBD1; j_gene: TRBJ1-2; CDR3aa: CASSVRDREGNYGYTF; CDR3nt: TGTGCCAGCAGCGTCCGGGACAGGGAGGGAAACTATGGCTACACCTTC
abundance: -; v_gene: TRBV7-9; d_gene: TRBD2; j_gene: TRBJ2-7; CDR3aa: CATAGGETGSYEQYF; CDR3nt: TGTGCCACAGCCGGGGGGGAAACAGGATCCTACGAGCAGTACTTC
abundance: few; v_gene: TRBV19; d_gene: -; j_gene: TRBJ2-5; CDR3aa: CASQSPGGRGETQYF; CDR3nt: TGTGCCAGTCAGTCCCCGGGGGGCCGCGGAGAGACCCAGTACTTC
abundance: -; v_gene: TRBV25-1; d_gene: TRBD2; j_gene: TRBJ2-1; CDR3aa: CASSGSGGGYNEQFF; CDR3nt: TGTGCCAGCAGTGGTAGCGGGGGGGGTTACAATGAGCAGTTCTTC
abundance: few; v_gene: TRBV14; d_gene: TRBD1; j_gene: TRBJ1-6; CDR3aa: CASSPDRGSSPLHF; CDR3nt: TGTGCCAGCAGCCCAGACAGGGGGAGTTCACCCCTCCACTTT
abundance: few; v_gene: TRBV2; d_gene: TRBD2; j_gene: TRBJ2-1; CDR3aa: CASSGRLAGNNEQFF; CDR3nt: TGTGCCAGCAGTGGTCGGCTAGCGGGGAACAATGAGCAGTTCTTC
abundance: -; v_gene: TRBV30; d_gene: TRBD1; j_gene: TRBJ1-1; CDR3aa: CAWNTGGNTEAFF; CDR3nt: TGTGCCTGGAACACAGGGGGGAACACTGAAGCTTTCTTT
abundance: -; v_gene: TRBV12-5; d_gene: -; j_gene: TRBJ1-1; CDR3aa: CASGLTPGGTEAFF; CDR3nt: TGTGCTAGTGGTTTGACCCCCGGGGGCACTGAAGCTTTCTTT
abundance: few; v_gene: TRBV11-2; d_gene: -; j_gene: TRBJ2-1; CDR3aa: CASSSLRAYNEQFF; CDR3nt: TGTGCCAGCAGCTCCCTTAGAGCCTACAATGAGCAGTTCTTC